This T cell receptor (beta chain) was recorded in a study of blood T cell repertoires in COVID-19. This CDR3 region has 16 residues. V lost 0 bases and J lost 2, with 11 bases in between. In germline, CDR1 is SGDLS, CDR2 YYNGEE. Only in-frame clones appear in the TCRdb table, and some are missing; sequencing was by immunoSEQ multiplex PCR. The sample has fewer than 200,000 clones, around 80% seen once. This clone was seen a few times. The specimen sequenced was peripheral blood. The chain carries TRBV9 and TRBJ2-2, with a possible D match to TRBD2 (6 bases). This receptor was identified in a woman over 75 with active or convalescent COVID-19. CDR3 sequence: CASSVVTSLNTGELFF. DNA for the CDR3: TGTGCCAGCAGCGTAGTAACTAGCTTAAACACCGGGGAGCTGTTTTTT.